These T cell receptor beta chains were read from a single sample in a study of T-cell memory formation after mild COVID-19. TCRdb called the 5' RACE reads again in MiXCR, with one record for every CDR3 protein. Of roughly 560,000 distinct CDR3 sequences listed, over 20% were seen once; the top ten hold roughly an eighth. Sequences were obtained from PBMCs or a T cell subset sorted from them (not recorded which). The receptors were sampled from an adult woman who had mild COVID-19 (a few samples of this study predate the infection). Cell type and time point are not known. Each CDR3 is given with its conserved first and last residue. A D gene is named only where the DNA matches it firmly. Size is omitted from some rows. Given values are once, few, many or a class for expanded clones.

d_gene,j_gene,v_gene,abundance,CDR3nt,CDR3aa
NA,TRBJ1-1,TRBV7-2,few,TGTGCCAGCAGCTTAGAGACAGGGAACACTGAAGCTTTCTTT,CASSLETGNTEAFF
NA,TRBJ1-1,TRBV3-1,NA,TGTGCCAGCAGCCGGGCGGGCCGAGTGAACACTGAAGCTTTCTTT,CASSRAGRVNTEAFF
TRBD1,TRBJ2-1,TRBV20-1,NA,TGCAGTGTGTGGTCAGGGGGCGCGGGTGAGCAGTTCTTC,CSVWSGGAGEQFF
TRBD2,TRBJ2-7,TRBV7-9,many,TGTGCCAGCAGCTTGGGCGGGAGGGCCTACGAGCAGTACTTC,CASSLGGRAYEQYF
TRBD1,TRBJ1-5,TRBV20-1,NA,TGCAGTGCTCGGGATACAGGGGCCAATCAGCCCCAGCATTTT,CSARDTGANQPQHF
NA,TRBJ2-1,TRBV4-3,NA,TGCGCCAGCAGCCAAGAAACATACAATGAGCAGTTCTTC,CASSQETYNEQFF
NA,TRBJ1-1,TRBV30,few,TGTGCCTGGAGTGTACGGACTTATAACACTGAAGCTTTCTTT,CAWSVRTYNTEAFF
TRBD1,TRBJ1-2,TRBV20-1,NA,TGCAGTGTTTCTACCGGGACAGCGGATGGCTACACCTTC,CSVSTGTADGYTF
TRBD2,TRBJ2-3,TRBV5-1,few,TGCGCCAGCAGCTTGTCCGGGGGGGGCCTGCCAGATACGCAGTATTTT,CASSLSGGGLPDTQYF
NA,TRBJ2-7,TRBV20-1,NA,TGCAGTGCTAGAGATGAGGGCCGGACAGTCTACGAGCAGTACTTC,CSARDEGRTVYEQYF
NA,TRBJ2-2,TRBV4-1,few,TGCGCCAGCAGTCGTCTGGGGGACAAGTACACCGGGGAGCTGTTTTTT,CASSRLGDKYTGELFF
NA,TRBJ2-3,TRBV20-1,NA,TGCAGTGCCACGACAGGATTTTCTAGCACAGATACGCAGTATTTT,CSATTGFSSTDTQYF
TRBD1,TRBJ2-5,TRBV20-1,few,TGCAGTGCTAGATCTTTAAGGGACACAGGGGGGGAGACCCAGTACTTC,CSARSLRDTGGETQYF
NA,TRBJ1-1,TRBV10-2,few,TGCGCCAGCAGCGGCCCGAACACTGAAGCTTTCTTT,CASSGPNTEAFF
NA,TRBJ1-2,TRBV20-1,few,TGCAGTGCTGCCCTATTTCAGGGATCCTATGGCTACACCTTC,CSAALFQGSYGYTF
TRBD1,TRBJ2-7,TRBV19,NA,TGTGCCAGTAGTATCTGGACAGGGAACCTCGACGAGCAGTACTTC,CASSIWTGNLDEQYF
TRBD1,TRBJ2-7,TRBV3-1,many,TGTGCCAGCAGCCAAGATATGTCAGGGGGCTTGTACGAGCAGTACTTC,CASSQDMSGGLYEQYF
TRBD2,TRBJ2-5,TRBV7-6,NA,TGTGCCAGCAGCCAGGGACTAGCGGGAGAAGAGACCCAGTACTTC,CASSQGLAGEETQYF
TRBD2,TRBJ2-7,TRBV25-1,NA,TGTGCCAGCAGTGACGGGTGGCTAGCGGGAACCAGCTCCTACGAGCAGTACTTC,CASSDGWLAGTSSYEQYF
TRBD2,TRBJ2-1,TRBV3-1,NA,TGTGCCAGCAGCCCCCACGCTAGCGGGAGCAATGAGCAGTTCTTC,CASSPHASGSNEQFF
NA,TRBJ2-5,TRBV27,few,TGTGCCAGCAGTCCATCCCACTGGCGCCAAGAGACCCAGTACTTC,CASSPSHWRQETQYF
NA,TRBJ1-5,TRBV7-8,NA,TGTGCCAGCAGCCCGGCGGGGGTTAGCAATCAGCCCCAGCATTTT,CASSPAGVSNQPQHF
NA,TRBJ1-5,TRBV4-1,NA,TGCGCCAGCAGCCAATTTTCGGCCCAGCCCCAGCATTTT,CASSQFSAQPQHF
TRBD2,TRBJ2-7,TRBV7-9,few,TGTGCCAGCAGCTTTGTGGCGGGAGTCCCCGAGCAGTACTTC,CASSFVAGVPEQYF
NA,TRBJ1-1,TRBV20-1,few,TGCAGTGCTAGAGCTACGGACAGCATGAACACTGAAGCTTTCTTT,CSARATDSMNTEAFF
NA,TRBJ1-1,TRBV19,NA,TGTGCCAGTACTCGGGGGGGGTCTATGAACACTGAAGCTTTCTTT,CASTRGGSMNTEAFF
NA,TRBJ2-2,TRBV9,few,TGTGCCAGCAGCGTTACCCCTATTACAGGGAGAGGCACCGGGGAGCTGTTTTTT,CASSVTPITGRGTGELFF
NA,TRBJ1-1,TRBV12-3/TRBV12-4,NA,TGTGCCAGCAGTCCCACCCTGGGGAACACTGAAGCTTTCTTT,CASSPTLGNTEAFF
NA,TRBJ2-1,TRBV5-1,NA,TGCGCCAGCAAGATAACCGGGACACGCGCATACAATGAGCAGTTCTTC,CASKITGTRAYNEQFF
NA,TRBJ1-1,TRBV20-1,NA,TGCAGTGCTCGGGGAATCACTGAAGCTTTCTTT,CSARGITEAFF
NA,TRBJ2-1,TRBV11-2,many,TGTGCCAGCAGCCCCGAACTTCTAGCTAATGAGCAGTTCTTC,CASSPELLANEQFF
NA,TRBJ1-2,TRBV3-1,once,TGTGCCAGCATCCAACATGGCTATGGCTACACCTTC,CASIQHGYGYTF
TRBD2,TRBJ2-7,TRBV5-1,NA,TGCGCCAGCAGCTCGACTAGCGGGAGGGCCGGGTACGAGCAGTACTTC,CASSSTSGRAGYEQYF
TRBD2,TRBJ2-1,TRBV5-1,NA,TGCGCCAGCAGCCCGACTAGCGGGGGGGCTAATGAGCAGTTCTTC,CASSPTSGGANEQFF
TRBD2,TRBJ2-1,TRBV29-1,NA,TGCAGCGTTGGAATTTACTGGACTAGCGGGAGCGATGAGCAGTTCTTC,CSVGIYWTSGSDEQFF
TRBD2,TRBJ2-5,TRBV7-9,NA,TGTGCCAGCAGCCCCGGAGGGCTAGCGGGGGCGGAGACCCAGTACTTC,CASSPGGLAGAETQYF
NA,TRBJ2-3,TRBV24-1,many,TGTGCCACCAGTGTCCAGGGGGAGGGAACAGATACGCAGTATTTT,CATSVQGEGTDTQYF
NA,TRBJ2-1,TRBV12-3/TRBV12-4,few,TGTGCCAGCAGTTTAGATGTTCTCTACAATGAGCAGTTCTTC,CASSLDVLYNEQFF
NA,TRBJ1-6,TRBV15,NA,TGTGCCACCAGCCCTGGGGGGGAAGATTCACCCCTCCACTTT,CATSPGGEDSPLHF
TRBD2,TRBJ2-1,TRBV5-1,NA,TGCGCCAGCAGCTTGATGCTACTAGCGGACTCCTACAATGAGCAGTTCTTC,CASSLMLLADSYNEQFF
NA,TRBJ1-6,TRBV5-5,NA,TGTGCCAGCAGCTCCCTGGACGGCGAGAGTTACTTCAATTCACCCCTCCACTTT,CASSSLDGESYFNSPLHF
NA,TRBJ2-5,TRBV7-2,NA,TGTGCCAGCAGCCCAACGCTAATCACCCCAATTGTCGAGACCCAGTACTTC,CASSPTLITPIVETQYF
TRBD1,TRBJ1-1,TRBV7-9,NA,TGTGCCAGCAGCGAATACAGGGGGGCAAACACTGAAGCTTTCTTT,CASSEYRGANTEAFF
NA,TRBJ1-1,TRBV4-1,NA,TGCGCCAGCAGCCAAGGCGTAATGAGGGGCGGACTTACCTTGAACACTGAAGCTTTCTTT,CASSQGVMRGGLTLNTEAFF
TRBD2,TRBJ2-7,TRBV19,few,TGTGCCAGTAGTACCCTACCGGGACTAGCGGGGGGCCGCTCCTACGAGCAGTACTTC,CASSTLPGLAGGRSYEQYF
TRBD1,TRBJ2-7,TRBV7-9,few,TGTGCCAGCAGCCTCGGCAAGGGACAGGGCTCCTACGAGCAGTACTTC,CASSLGKGQGSYEQYF
NA,TRBJ1-6,TRBV5-1,NA,TGCGCCAGCAGCTCGGTGGGGACCTTTGGGTCACCCCTCCACTTT,CASSSVGTFGSPLHF
NA,TRBJ1-1,TRBV7-9,NA,TGTGCCAGCAGCTTAGTGGCGGGCAGCACTGAAGCTTTCTTT,CASSLVAGSTEAFF
NA,TRBJ2-1,TRBV24-1,NA,TGTGCCATTTCGGAGCGGACTTACAATGAGCAGTTCTTC,CAISERTYNEQFF
NA,TRBJ1-6,TRBV27,NA,TGTGCCAGCAGTTTCGCGAGGTCACCCCTCCACTTT,CASSFARSPLHF